The T cell receptor beta chain under discussion was sequenced for a study of blood T cells in healthy people across ages. Study results and limitations: A roughly linear fall in TCR beta diversity per million T cells was seen with increasing age. Donors of long life had a larger count of naive CD4+ cells and greater diversity than aged donors.

For the second PCR, which ran for 7 to 11 cycles, a sample-barcoded 5' primer and a J-beta primer mix were used. TCRdb used MiXCR to reprocess the 5' RACE reads, holding one entry per CDR3 protein. The table lists about 720,000 distinct CDR3 sequences, around a fifth of them singletons. This clonotype was found a few times. Antigen: not known. The CDR3 consists of 16 residues. Germline CDR1 MNHNS, CDR2 SASEGT. V lost 6 bases to trimming and J lost 5 bases; unmatched junction nucleotides: 11. This sequence joins TRBV6-1 and TRBJ2-3; 10 bases are shared with TRBD2. The TCR comes from a man aged 70-80 years in good health. What was sequenced was blood. The CDR3 nucleotides are TGTGCCAGCAGACTAGGATTAGCGGGGGGCCTAGATACGCAGTATTTT. Protein product: CASRLGLAGGLDTQYF.